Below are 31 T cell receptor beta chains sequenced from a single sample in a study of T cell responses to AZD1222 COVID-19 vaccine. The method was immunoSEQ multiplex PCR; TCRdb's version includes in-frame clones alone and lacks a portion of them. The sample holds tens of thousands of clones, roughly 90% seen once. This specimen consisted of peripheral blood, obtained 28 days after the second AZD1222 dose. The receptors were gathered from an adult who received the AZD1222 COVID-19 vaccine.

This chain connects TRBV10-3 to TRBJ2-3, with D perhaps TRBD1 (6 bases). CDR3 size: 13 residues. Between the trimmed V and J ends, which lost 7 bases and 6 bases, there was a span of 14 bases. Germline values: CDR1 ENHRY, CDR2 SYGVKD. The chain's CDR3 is CAINGQSGDTQYF. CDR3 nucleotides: TGTGCCATCAATGGACAGAGTGGGGATACGCAGTATTTT.

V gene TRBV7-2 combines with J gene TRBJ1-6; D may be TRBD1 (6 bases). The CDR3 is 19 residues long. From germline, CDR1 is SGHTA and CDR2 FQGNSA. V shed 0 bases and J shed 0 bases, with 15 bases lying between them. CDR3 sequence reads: CASSLAPTGLSSYNSPLHF. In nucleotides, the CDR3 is TGTGCCAGCAGCTTAGCGCCGACAGGCTTAAGCTCCTATAATTCACCCCTCCACTTT. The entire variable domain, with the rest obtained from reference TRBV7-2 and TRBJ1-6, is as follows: GAGVSQSPSNKVTEKGKDVELRCDPISGHTALYWYRQSLGQGLEFLIYFQGNSAPDKSGLPSDRFSAERTGGSVSTLTIQRTQQEDSAVYLCASSLAPTGLSSYNSPLHFGNGTRLTVT.

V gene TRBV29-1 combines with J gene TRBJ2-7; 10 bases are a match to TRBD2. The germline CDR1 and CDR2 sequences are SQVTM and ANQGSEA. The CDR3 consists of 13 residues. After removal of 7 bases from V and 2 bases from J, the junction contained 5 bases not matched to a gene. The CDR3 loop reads CSASGSGTYEQYF. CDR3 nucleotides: TGCAGCGCTAGCGGGAGTGGTACCTACGAGCAGTACTTC.

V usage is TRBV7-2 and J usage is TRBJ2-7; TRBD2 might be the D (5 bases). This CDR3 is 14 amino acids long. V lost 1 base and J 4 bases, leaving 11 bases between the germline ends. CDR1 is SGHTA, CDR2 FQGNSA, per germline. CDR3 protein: CASSLGEGRYEQYF. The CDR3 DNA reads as TGTGCCAGCAGCTTAGGTGAGGGCCGGTACGAGCAGTACTTC.

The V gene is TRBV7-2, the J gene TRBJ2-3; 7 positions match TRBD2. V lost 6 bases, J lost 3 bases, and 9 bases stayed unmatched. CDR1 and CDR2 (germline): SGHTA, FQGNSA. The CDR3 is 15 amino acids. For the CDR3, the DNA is TGTGCCAGCAGACTCGGACTAGTCGGGACAGATACGCAGTATTTT. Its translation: CASRLGLVGTDTQYF.

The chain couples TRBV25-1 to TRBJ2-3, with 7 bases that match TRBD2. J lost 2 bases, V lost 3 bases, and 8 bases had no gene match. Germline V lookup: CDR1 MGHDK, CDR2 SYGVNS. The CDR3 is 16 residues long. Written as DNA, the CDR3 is TGTGCCAGCAGTGATGGGGGGAGCGGGAACACAGATACGCAGTATTTT. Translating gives CASSDGGSGNTDTQYF. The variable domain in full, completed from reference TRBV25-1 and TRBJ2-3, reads EADIYQTPRYLVIGTGKKITLECSQTMGHDKMYWYQQDPGMELHLIHYSYGVNSTEKGDLSSESTVSRIRTEHFPLTLESARPSHTSQYLCASSDGGSGNTDTQYFGPGTRLTVL.

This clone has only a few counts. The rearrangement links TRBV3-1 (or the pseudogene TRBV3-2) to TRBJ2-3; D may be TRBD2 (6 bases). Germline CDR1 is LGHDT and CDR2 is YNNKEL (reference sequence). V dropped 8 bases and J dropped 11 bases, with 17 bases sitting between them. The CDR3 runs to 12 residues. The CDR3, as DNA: TGTGCCAGCGGCCCGGAGGGGCAGGGGCAGTATTTT. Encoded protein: CASGPEGQGQYF.

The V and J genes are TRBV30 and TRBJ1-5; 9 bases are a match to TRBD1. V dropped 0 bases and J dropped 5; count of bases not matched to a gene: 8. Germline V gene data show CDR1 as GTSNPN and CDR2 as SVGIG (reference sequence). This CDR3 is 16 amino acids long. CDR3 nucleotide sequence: TGTGCCTGGAGTGTACAGGGGGCGATCAGCGATCAGCCCCAGCATTTT. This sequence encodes CAWSVQGAISDQPQHF. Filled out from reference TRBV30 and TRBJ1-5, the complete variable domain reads SQTIHQWPATLVQPVGSPLSLECTVEGTSNPNLYWYRQAAGRGLQLLFYSVGIGQISSEVPQNLSASRPQDRQFILSSKKLLLSDSGFYLCAWSVQGAISDQPQHFGDGTRLSIL.

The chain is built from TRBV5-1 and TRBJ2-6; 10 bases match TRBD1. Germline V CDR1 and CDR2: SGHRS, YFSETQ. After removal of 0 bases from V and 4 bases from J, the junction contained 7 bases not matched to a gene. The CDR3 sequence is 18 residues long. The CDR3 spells CASSLAGTGAAGANVLTF. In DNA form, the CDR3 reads TGCGCCAGCAGCTTGGCCGGGACAGGGGCGGCCGGGGCCAACGTCCTGACTTTC.

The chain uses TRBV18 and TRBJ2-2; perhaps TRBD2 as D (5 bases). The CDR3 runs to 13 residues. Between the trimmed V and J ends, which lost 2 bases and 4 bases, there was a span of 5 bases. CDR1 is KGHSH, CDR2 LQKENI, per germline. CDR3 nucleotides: TGTGCCAGCTCACCAGCGGGCACCGGGGAGCTGTTTTTT. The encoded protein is CASSPAGTGELFF.

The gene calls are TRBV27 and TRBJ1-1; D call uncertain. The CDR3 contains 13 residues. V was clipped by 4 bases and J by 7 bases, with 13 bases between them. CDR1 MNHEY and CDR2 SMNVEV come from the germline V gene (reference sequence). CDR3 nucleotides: TGTGCCAGCAGTTCCGGGGTTTACGGTGAAGCTTTCTTT. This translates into CASSSGVYGEAFF.

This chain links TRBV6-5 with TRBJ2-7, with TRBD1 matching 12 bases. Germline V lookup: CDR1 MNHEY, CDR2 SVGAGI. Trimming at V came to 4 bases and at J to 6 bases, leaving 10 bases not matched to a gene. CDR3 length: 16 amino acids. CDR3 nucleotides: TGTGCCAGCAGTTCACCCCGGGACAGGGGGCGAGTCGAGCAGTACTTC. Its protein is CASSSPRDRGRVEQYF.

This CDR3 reads CASSVVPDRGEQYF. CDR3 DNA: TGTGCCAGCAGCGTAGTCCCGGACAGGGGCGAGCAGTACTTC. The V call is TRBV9, the J call TRBJ2-7, with 9 bases aligning to TRBD1. The CDR3 runs 14 residues. Germline CDR1 is SGDLS and CDR2 is YYNGEE. V shed 0 bases and J 6 bases; nucleotides not matched to a gene: 4.

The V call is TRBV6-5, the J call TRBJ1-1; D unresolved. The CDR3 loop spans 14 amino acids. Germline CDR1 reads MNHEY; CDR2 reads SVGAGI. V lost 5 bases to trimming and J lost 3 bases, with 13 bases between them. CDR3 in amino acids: CASSRESPDTEAFF. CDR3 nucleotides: TGTGCCAGCAGTAGGGAGTCACCGGACACTGAAGCTTTCTTT.

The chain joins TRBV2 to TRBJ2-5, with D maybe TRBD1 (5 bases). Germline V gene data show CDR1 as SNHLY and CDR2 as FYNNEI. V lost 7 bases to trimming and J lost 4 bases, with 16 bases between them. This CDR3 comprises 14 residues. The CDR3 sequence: CASMVGFQGETQYF. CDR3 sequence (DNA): TGTGCCAGCATGGTGGGGTTTCAGGGAGAGACCCAGTACTTC. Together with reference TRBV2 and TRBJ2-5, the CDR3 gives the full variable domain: EPEVTQTPSHQVTQMGQEVILRCVPISNHLYFYWYRQILGQKVEFLVSFYNNEISEKSEIFDDQFSVERPDGSNFTLKIRSTKLEDSAMYFCASMVGFQGETQYFGPGTRLLVL.

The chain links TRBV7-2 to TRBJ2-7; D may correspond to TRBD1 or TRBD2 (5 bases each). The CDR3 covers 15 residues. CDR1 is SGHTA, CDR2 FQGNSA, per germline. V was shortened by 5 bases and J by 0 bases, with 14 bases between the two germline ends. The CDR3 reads CASSPGAGSSYEQYF. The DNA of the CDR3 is TGTGCCAGCAGCCCCGGGGCAGGGAGCTCCTACGAGCAGTACTTC.

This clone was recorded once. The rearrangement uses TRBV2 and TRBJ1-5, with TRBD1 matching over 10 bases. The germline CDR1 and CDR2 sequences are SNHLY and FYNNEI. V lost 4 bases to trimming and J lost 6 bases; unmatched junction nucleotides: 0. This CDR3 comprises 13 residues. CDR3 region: CASSGDRGQPQHF. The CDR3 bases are TGTGCCAGCAGTGGGGACAGGGGTCAGCCCCAGCATTTT. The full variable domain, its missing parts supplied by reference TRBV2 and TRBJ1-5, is EPEVTQTPSHQVTQMGQEVILRCVPISNHLYFYWYRQILGQKVEFLVSFYNNEISEKSEIFDDQFSVERPDGSNFTLKIRSTKLEDSAMYFCASSGDRGQPQHFGDGTRLSIL.

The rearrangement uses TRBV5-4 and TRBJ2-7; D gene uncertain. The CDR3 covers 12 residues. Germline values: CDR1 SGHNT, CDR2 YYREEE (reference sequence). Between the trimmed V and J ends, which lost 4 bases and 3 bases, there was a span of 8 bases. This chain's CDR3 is CASSTDGYEQYF. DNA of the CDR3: TGTGCCAGCAGCACGGACGGCTACGAGCAGTACTTC.

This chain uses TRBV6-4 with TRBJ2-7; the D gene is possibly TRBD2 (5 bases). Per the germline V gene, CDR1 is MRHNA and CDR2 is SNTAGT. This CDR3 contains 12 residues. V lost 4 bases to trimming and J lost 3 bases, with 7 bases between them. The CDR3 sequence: CASSGRDYEQYF. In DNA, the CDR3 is TGTGCCAGCAGTGGACGGGACTACGAGCAGTACTTC.

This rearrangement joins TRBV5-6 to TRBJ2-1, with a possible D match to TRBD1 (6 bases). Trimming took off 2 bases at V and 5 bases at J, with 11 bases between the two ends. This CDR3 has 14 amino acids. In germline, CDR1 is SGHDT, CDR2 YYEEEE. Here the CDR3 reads CASSLQGTDNEQFF. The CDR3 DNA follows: TGTGCCAGCAGCTTACAGGGAACGGACAATGAGCAGTTCTTC. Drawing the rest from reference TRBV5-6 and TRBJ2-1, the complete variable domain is DAGVTQSPTHLIKTRGQQVTLRCSPKSGHDTVSWYQQALGQGPQFIFQYYEEEERQRGNFPDRFSGHQFPNYSSELNVNALLLGDSALYLCASSLQGTDNEQFFGPGTRLTVL.

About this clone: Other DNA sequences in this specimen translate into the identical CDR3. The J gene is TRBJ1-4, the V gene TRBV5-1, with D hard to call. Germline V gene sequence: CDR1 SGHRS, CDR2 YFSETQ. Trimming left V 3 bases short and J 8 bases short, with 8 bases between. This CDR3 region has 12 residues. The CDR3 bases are TGCGCCAGCAGCTATTCGGGGGAAAAACTGTTTTTT. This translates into CASSYSGEKLFF.

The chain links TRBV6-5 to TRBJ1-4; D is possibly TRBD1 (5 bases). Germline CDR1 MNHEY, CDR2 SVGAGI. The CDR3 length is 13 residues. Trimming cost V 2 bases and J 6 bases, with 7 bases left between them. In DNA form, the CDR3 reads TGTGCCAGCAGTTACGGGGGGGATGAAAAACTGTTTTTT. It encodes CASSYGGDEKLFF.

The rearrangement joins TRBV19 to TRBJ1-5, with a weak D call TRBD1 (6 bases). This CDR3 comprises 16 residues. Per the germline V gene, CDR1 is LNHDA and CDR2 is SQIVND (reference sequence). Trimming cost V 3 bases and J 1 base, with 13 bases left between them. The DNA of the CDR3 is TGTGCCAGTAGTATTACCCCTCAGGGGAGCAATCAGCCCCAGCATTTT. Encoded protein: CASSITPQGSNQPQHF.

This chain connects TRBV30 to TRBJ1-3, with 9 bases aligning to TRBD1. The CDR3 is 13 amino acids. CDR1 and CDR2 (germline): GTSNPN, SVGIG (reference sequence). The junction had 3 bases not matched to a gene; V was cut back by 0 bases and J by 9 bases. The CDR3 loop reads CAWSVQGASTIYF. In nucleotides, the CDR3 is TGTGCCTGGAGTGTACAGGGGGCGAGCACCATATATTTT. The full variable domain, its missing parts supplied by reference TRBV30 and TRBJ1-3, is SQTIHQWPATLVQPVGSPLSLECTVEGTSNPNLYWYRQAAGRGLQLLFYSVGIGQISSEVPQNLSASRPQDRQFILSSKKLLLSDSGFYLCAWSVQGASTIYFGEGSWLTVV.

The CDR3 bases are TGTGCCAGCAGCGGTCGGACTAGCGGGAGGCATGAGCAGTTCTTC. Translated, it gives CASSGRTSGRHEQFF. The gene calls are TRBV9 and TRBJ2-1; 14 nucleotides align to TRBD2. This CDR3 region has 15 residues. Losses at the gene ends were 3 bases for V and 8 bases for J; bases not matched to a gene: 4. Germline V gives CDR1 SGDLS, CDR2 YYNGEE.

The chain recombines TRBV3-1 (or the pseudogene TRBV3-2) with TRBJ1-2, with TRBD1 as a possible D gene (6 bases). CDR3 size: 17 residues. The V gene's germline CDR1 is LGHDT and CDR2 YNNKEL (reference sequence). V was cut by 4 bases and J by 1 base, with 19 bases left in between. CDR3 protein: CASSPESDRSINYGYTF. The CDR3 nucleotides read TGTGCCAGCAGCCCCGAATCAGACAGGTCAATTAACTATGGCTACACCTTC.

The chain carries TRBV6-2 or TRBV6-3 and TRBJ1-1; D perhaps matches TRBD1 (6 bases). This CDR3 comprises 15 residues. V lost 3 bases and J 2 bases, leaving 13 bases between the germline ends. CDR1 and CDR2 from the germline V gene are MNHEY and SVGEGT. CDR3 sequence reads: CASSYSDSLNTEAFF. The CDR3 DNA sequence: TGTGCCAGCAGTTATTCGGACAGCCTCAACACTGAAGCTTTCTTT.

Written as DNA, the CDR3 is TGTGCCAGCAGCGAGTCCTCCCTCCAAGATGAAGCTTTCTTT. Encoded protein: CASSESSLQDEAFF. The chain joins TRBV9 to TRBJ1-1; D is ambiguous. CDR3 length: 14 amino acids. V was clipped by 3 bases and J by 7 bases, with 16 bases between them. Germline values: CDR1 SGDLS, CDR2 YYNGEE. Variable domain in full (rest from reference TRBV9 and TRBJ1-1): DSGVTQTPKHLITATGQRVTLRCSPRSGDLSVYWYQQSLDQGLQFLIQYYNGEERAKGNILERFSAQQFPDLHSELNLSSLELGDSALYFCASSESSLQDEAFFGQGTRLTVV.

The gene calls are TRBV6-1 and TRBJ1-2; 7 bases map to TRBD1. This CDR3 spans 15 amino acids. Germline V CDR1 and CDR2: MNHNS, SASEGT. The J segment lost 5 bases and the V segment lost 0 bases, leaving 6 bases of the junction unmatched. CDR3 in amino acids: CASSEAKGQRYGYTF. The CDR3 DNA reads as TGTGCCAGCAGTGAAGCGAAGGGACAGCGGTATGGCTACACCTTC.

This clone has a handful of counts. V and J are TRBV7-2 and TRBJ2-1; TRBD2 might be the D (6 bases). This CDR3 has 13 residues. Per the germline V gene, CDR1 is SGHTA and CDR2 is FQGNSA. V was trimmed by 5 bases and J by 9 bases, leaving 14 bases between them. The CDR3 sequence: CASSPARGVEQFF. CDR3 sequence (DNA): TGTGCCAGCAGCCCCGCTCGCGGGGTTGAGCAGTTCTTC.

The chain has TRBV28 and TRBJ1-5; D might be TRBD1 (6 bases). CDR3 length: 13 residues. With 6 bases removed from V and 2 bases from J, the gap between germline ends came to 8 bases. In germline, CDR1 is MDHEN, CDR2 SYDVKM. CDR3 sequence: CASSWTGNQPQHF. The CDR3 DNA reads TGTGCCAGCAGCTGGACAGGCAATCAGCCCCAGCATTTT.